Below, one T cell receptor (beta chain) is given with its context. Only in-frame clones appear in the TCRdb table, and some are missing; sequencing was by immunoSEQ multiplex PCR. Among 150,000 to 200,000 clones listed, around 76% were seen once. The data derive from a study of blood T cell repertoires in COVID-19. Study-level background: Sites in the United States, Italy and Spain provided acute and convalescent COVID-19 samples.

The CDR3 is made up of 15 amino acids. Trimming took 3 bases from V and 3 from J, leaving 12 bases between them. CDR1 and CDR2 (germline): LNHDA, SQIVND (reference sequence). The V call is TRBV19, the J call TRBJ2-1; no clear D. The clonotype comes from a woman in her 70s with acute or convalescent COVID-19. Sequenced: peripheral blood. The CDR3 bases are TGTGCCAGTAGTATTATATTGCGGAGCTACAATGAGCAGTTCTTC. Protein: CASSIILRSYNEQFF.